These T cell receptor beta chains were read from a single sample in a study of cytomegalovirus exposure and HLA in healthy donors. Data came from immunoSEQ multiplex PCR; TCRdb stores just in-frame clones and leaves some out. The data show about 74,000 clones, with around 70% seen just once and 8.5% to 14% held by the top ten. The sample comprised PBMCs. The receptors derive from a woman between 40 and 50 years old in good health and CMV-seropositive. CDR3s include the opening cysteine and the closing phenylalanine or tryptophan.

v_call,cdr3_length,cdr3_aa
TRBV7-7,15,CASSLSGGNTGELFF
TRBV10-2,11,CASSDTRVQYF
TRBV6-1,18,CASSDRSSWTASNQPQHF
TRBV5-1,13,CASRSTGFYEQYF
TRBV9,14,CASSVSGGGYEQYF
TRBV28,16,CASSLEGTSLPYEQYF
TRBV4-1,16,CASSQSDMGFTDTQYF
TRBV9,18,CASSPRGGGVSGANVLTF
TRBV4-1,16,CASSQESGGSYNEQFF
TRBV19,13,CASAFQGNQPQHF
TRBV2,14,CASSEGTGDEKLFF
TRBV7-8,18,CASSPPGPGTGGLDGYTF
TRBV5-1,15,CASSTSLGSYNEQFF
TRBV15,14,CATSRVTHQETQYF
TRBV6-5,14,CASSYKQGAYEQYF
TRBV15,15,CATSRDQGSRETQYF
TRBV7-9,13,CASSQTSGETQYF
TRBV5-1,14,CASSDSTTGNTIYF
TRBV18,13,CASSPSDNQPQHF
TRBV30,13,CAWSPQNNQPQHF
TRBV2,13,CASLTEQNTEAFF
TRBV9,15,CASSVDGQGGDTQYF
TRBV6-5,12,CASRTGTVKAFF
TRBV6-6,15,CASRRLGPQDQPQHF
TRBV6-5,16,CASSYSVSRGGYGYTF
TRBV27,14,CASKSGGNTGELFF
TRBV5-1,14,CASSGQQMNTEAFF
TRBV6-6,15,CASSKTGTGDYEQYF
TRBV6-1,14,CASTPTGGAYEQYF
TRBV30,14,CAWSGNSGGQPQHF
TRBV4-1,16,CASSQTGTGVADTQYF
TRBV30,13,CAWSVGQGTEAFF
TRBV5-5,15,CASSPGTGATQPQHF
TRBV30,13,CAWTWTGGQEQYF
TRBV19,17,CASSTRTFGYSNQPQHF
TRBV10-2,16,CASSDWGGRVDNEQFF
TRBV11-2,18,CASSLGVLGRGSTDTQYF
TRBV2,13,CASTTGRAGELFF
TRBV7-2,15,CASSSGRGYYSEAFF
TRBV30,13,CAWSVPGNQPQHF
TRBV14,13,CASRPRTGYEQYF
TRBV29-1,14,CSALGQMNTGELFF
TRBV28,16,CASSLSGTGDGQPQHF
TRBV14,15,CASSQVTGRNEKLFF
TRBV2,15,CASSGGLAGMFEQFF
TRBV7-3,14,CASSQGKITDTQYF
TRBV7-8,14,CASSLEGQRGGTYF
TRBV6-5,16,CASSYSDSVANTEAFF
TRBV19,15,CASSEGPYSNQPQHF
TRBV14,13,CASSQAPRTEAFF
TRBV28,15,CASSPDSPPEETQYF
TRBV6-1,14,CVSRGTGGNYGYTF
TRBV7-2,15,CASSLDLRANYGYTF
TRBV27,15,CASRLTGRPLDGYTF
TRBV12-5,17,CASGDFGGTGIFATQYF
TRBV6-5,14,CASSYTPTATEAFF
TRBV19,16,CASSIAGTGENYGYTF
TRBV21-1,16,CASSSPDRAKEETQYF
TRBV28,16,CASSLWSLARSYEQYF
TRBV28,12,CASSLSQGAQYF